Presented here are 15 T cell receptor beta chains from one specimen sequenced in a study of T cell responses to AZD1222 COVID-19 vaccine. Assay used: immunoSEQ multiplex PCR; TCRdb lists only in-frame clones, some missing. The repertoire holds 150,000 to 200,000 clones, 94% seen once, with roughly 9.8% in the top ten. The material was peripheral blood, obtained on day 0 of AZD1222 vaccination. The receptors come from an adult in good health.

This clone was seen once. The chain carries TRBV11-2 and TRBJ2-2; tentative D call: TRBD1 (6 bases). V lost 5 bases and J 0 bases, leaving 10 bases between the germline ends. The CDR3 totals 15 residues. Germline CDR1 reads SGHAT; CDR2 reads FQNNGV. CDR3: CASSRRTANTGELFF. CDR3 nucleotide sequence: TGTGCCAGCAGCCGACGGACAGCGAACACCGGGGAGCTGTTTTTT. Looking up the rest from reference TRBV11-2 and TRBJ2-2 gives the full variable domain: EAGVAQSPRYKIIEKRQSVAFWCNPISGHATLYWYQQILGQGPKLLIQFQNNGVVDDSQLPKDRFSAERLKGVDSTLKIQPAKLEDSAVYLCASSRRTANTGELFFGEGSRLTVL.

The J gene is TRBJ2-3, the V gene TRBV5-1; 8 bases are a match to TRBD2. Looked up from germline, CDR1 is SGHRS and CDR2 is YFSETQ. Trimming removed 2 bases from V and 4 bases from J; junction bases left unmatched: 6. The CDR3 extends over 15 amino acids. The CDR3 DNA is TGCGCCAGCAGCTTCGACTCGGGGGGGGCAGATACGCAGTATTTT. Its translation is CASSFDSGGADTQYF.

The chain joins TRBV2 to TRBJ2-6; D unclear. The CDR3 length is 14 residues. Germline lookup yields CDR1 SNHLY and CDR2 FYNNEI. Deletions cut 7 bases from V and 4 bases from J, with 11 bases between. The CDR3 loop is CASNPTVGANVLTF. The CDR3 coding sequence is TGTGCCAGCAATCCGACTGTGGGGGCCAACGTCCTGACTTTC.

The chain couples TRBV12-1 to TRBJ2-1. TRBV12-1 is listed as a pseudogene. CDR3 length: 17 residues. The CDR3 loop is CASSFGTVREQINEQFF. CDR3 nucleotides: TGTGCCAGCAGCTTTGGGACGGTGCGTGAACAAATCAATGAGCAGTTCTTC.

The chain couples TRBV15 to TRBJ1-2, with TRBD1 matching over 7 bases. CDR3 length: 15 residues. From germline, CDR1 is LNHNV and CDR2 YYDKDF (reference sequence). Germline trimming cut 1 base from V and 4 bases from J; bases unmatched to any gene: 6. The CDR3, as DNA: TGTGCCACCAGCAGAGCCGGGACAGTATTCTATGGCTACACCTTC. As protein: CATSRAGTVFYGYTF.

V and J are TRBV5-1 and TRBJ2-1; D is undetermined. Between the trimmed V and J ends, which lost 0 bases and 2 bases, there was a span of 15 bases. Germline CDR1 SGHRS, CDR2 YFSETQ. CDR3 length: 17 residues. CDR3: CASSLVGPGRPYNEQFF. As DNA, the CDR3 is TGCGCCAGCAGCTTGGTTGGTCCGGGCAGACCCTACAATGAGCAGTTCTTC.

V and J are TRBV6-5 and TRBJ1-3; D might be TRBD1 (5 bases). Germline-derived CDR1 and CDR2 are MNHEY and SVGAGI. The CDR3 contains 14 residues. The V and J ends lost 7 bases and 3 bases respectively, with 13 bases between them. In DNA, the CDR3 is TGTGCCAGCAATCCGGGGGGGGTTGGAAACACCATATATTTT. Translating it yields CASNPGGVGNTIYF.

This chain links TRBV6-1 with TRBJ1-5; TRBD1 is a possible D gene (5 bases). There are 19 residues in the CDR3. CDR1 MNHNS and CDR2 SASEGT come from the germline V gene. With 0 bases removed from V and 1 base from J, the gap between germline ends came to 19 bases. The CDR3, as DNA: TGTGCCAGCAGTGAAGCGTTTCCCAGGGAGGGTTGGAGCAATCAGCCCCAGCATTTT. It encodes CASSEAFPREGWSNQPQHF.

The chain couples TRBV7-8 to TRBJ1-1; possibly TRBD1 for D (5 bases). Trimming left V 5 bases short and J 1 base short, with 14 bases between. CDR1 and CDR2 (germline): SGHVS, FQNEAQ. The CDR3 runs 15 residues. CDR3 sequence (DNA): TGTGCCAGCAGCCTACAACTAGGGGCGAACACTGAAGCTTTCTTT. Its protein product is CASSLQLGANTEAFF.

V gene TRBV6-1 combines with J gene TRBJ2-3; 9 bases line up with TRBD2. CDR3 length: 15 residues. Unmatched junction bases numbered 6, after V lost 2 bases and J lost 6 bases. Germline V gives CDR1 MNHNS, CDR2 SASEGT. The CDR3 DNA sequence: TGTGCCAGCAGTGAAAGGCGGGAGGGCCGGGATACGCAGTATTTT. It encodes CASSERREGRDTQYF.

This sequence joins TRBV28 and TRBJ1-1; D remains ambiguous. The CDR3 is 15 residues long. Trimming stripped 5 bases from V and 6 bases from J, with 19 bases between. The germline V gene has CDR1 MDHEN and CDR2 SYDVKM. CDR3 in DNA: TGTGCCAGCAGTCCACTGGGCCAACTCCACCCTGAAGCTTTCTTT. It encodes CASSPLGQLHPEAFF.

J is TRBJ2-7 and V is TRBV11-2, with a tentative D call TRBD2 (6 bases). The CDR3 loop spans 15 amino acids. Trimming cost V 1 base and J 3 bases, with 13 bases left between them. CDR1 and CDR2 from the germline V gene are SGHAT and FQNNGV. The DNA of the CDR3 is TGTGCCAGCAGCTTAGTCACGGTGGGACTCTACGAGCAGTACTTC. Translated, it gives CASSLVTVGLYEQYF. The full variable domain, rest sourced from reference TRBV11-2 and TRBJ2-7, is EAGVAQSPRYKIIEKRQSVAFWCNPISGHATLYWYQQILGQGPKLLIQFQNNGVVDDSQLPKDRFSAERLKGVDSTLKIQPAKLEDSAVYLCASSLVTVGLYEQYFGPGTRLTVT.

The chain is built from TRBV20-1 and TRBJ2-4; D remains ambiguous. Germline V gene sequence: CDR1 DFQATT, CDR2 SNEGSKA (reference sequence). V lost 3 bases to trimming and J lost 0 bases, with 9 bases between them. This CDR3 is 14 amino acids long. The CDR3 reads CSASYRQAKNIQYF. The CDR3 DNA is TGCAGTGCTAGTTACCGACAAGCCAAAAACATTCAGTACTTC.

The chain recombines TRBV7-2 with TRBJ2-1; possibly TRBD1 for D (6 bases). The CDR3 runs to 13 residues. Germline V lookup: CDR1 SGHTA, CDR2 FQGNSA. Trimming stripped 3 bases from V and 7 bases from J, with 10 bases between. In DNA, the CDR3 is TGTGCCAGCAGCTTTGGACAGAATAATGAGCAGTTCTTC. Translating gives CASSFGQNNEQFF.

This rearrangement joins TRBV6-4 to TRBJ2-1; 8 bases line up with TRBD1. V was pared by 1 base and J by 9 bases, with 5 bases of the junction left unmatched. Germline assignment: CDR1 MRHNA and CDR2 SNTAGT. The CDR3 loop spans 14 amino acids. CDR3 coding DNA: TGTGCCAGCAGTGACTGGGGCAGGGGGCGTGAGCAGTTCTTC. Translating gives CASSDWGRGREQFF.